This paragraph reports one TCR beta chain. This clonotype occurred a few times. The specificity of this receptor is unknown. There are no base qualities to consult, and no much larger clone falls within one base. Receptor libraries were prepared by 5' RACE. TCRdb names Illumina HiSeq 2500 as the instrument used. A second PCR of about 6 to 12 cycles was run with a J-beta primer mix and a sample-barcoded 5' primer. Each TCR beta cDNA molecule received a unique molecular identifier from a template-switch 5' adaptor carrying 12 random nucleotides. Each sample yielded at least 2.5 million CDR3-containing paired-end reads. The Mint cDNA synthesis kit, primed by a TRBC-specific oligonucleotide, was used to synthesize first-strand cDNA from all RNA. Following uracil-DNA glycosylase treatment, a first 18-cycle PCR with universal primers M1SS and BC2_uni_R was performed on all cDNA. Turning to the authors' computational methods: For normalization, 1 million high-quality reads were randomly selected from each sample, with every read carrying a distinct molecular identifier. Reads with shared molecular identifiers were discarded instead of being binned into consensus sequences. MiTCR, set to a Q25 quality threshold and the strictest error-elimination algorithm, was used for CDR3 identification, clonotype clustering and error correction. A nonparametric unseen species model using Euler transformation provided a lower-bound estimate of total TCR beta diversity. TCRdb trimmed the raw reads at Q25, called clones with MiXCR and kept productive beta chains. Each entry merges the rows of one CDR3 protein and shows their most common DNA and genes. V and J calls and clone size were set by TCRdb, not the authors. The sample includes around 870,000 distinct CDR3 sequences, with under 30% observed a single time. The ten largest clones add up to approximately 15% of the sample.

Systemically healthy Caucasian individuals from Russia, 35 to 50 in total and aged roughly 6 to 100 years, were included as donors. Each donor gave around 9.9 milliliters of peripheral blood, collected into EDTA-treated Vacutainer tubes. PBMCs were isolated by Ficoll-Paque density-gradient centrifugation, with at least 6 million obtained per sample. Total RNA, at least 5.5 micrograms per sample, was extracted from PBMCs with Trizol reagent. The percentages of naive CD45RAhigh/CD27high T cells were determined by flow cytometry on a PBMC aliquot from every donor. This entry is derived from a study of blood T cells in healthy people across ages (dated by TCRdb to 2014 to 2015). With regard to the full study: In model experiments, template switching captured about one uniquely barcoded TCR beta cDNA molecule for every two T cells. The donors were divided into four age groups: young (average approximately 15 years), middle-aged (about 40), aged (about 60) and long-lived (about 90). Donors of different ages were randomly distributed across sequencing lanes to avoid experimental bias. Using the same blood draw, the study looked at two additional independent replicas of 1 million unique cDNA reads for two donors, one aged 18 to 30 and the other aged 80 or older. Using deep sequencing normalized with unique cDNA molecular identifiers, the study measured how TCR beta repertoire diversity changes with age. The paper as a whole reports these results and caveats: There was a strong correlation between observed TCR beta diversity and the percentage of naive T cells measured by flow cytometry. Compared with the aged group, the long-lived group had more naive CD4+ T cells, fewer expanded clones and increased TCR diversity, suggesting age selection. As age increased, observed TCR beta diversity per million T cells dropped in a roughly linear way, and a significant reduction was already evident by age 40. Estimates of total diversity from one million sequenced T cells were regarded as lower bounds and underestimates. The CMV infection status of donors was not known, potentially confounding age-related changes in expanded clonotypes. Because profiling used bulk unsorted PBMCs, naive and antigen-experienced compartments could not be compared conclusively.

The germline V gene specifies SGHTA as CDR1 and FQGNSA as CDR2. Its CDR3 holds 15 amino acids, cysteine through phenylalanine. Only the CDR3 region is kept as DNA, spanning 45 bases read in frame from base 1. V is reduced by 1 base and J by 5 bases, leaving a spacing of 11 bases between them. The material sequenced was blood. This clonotype was sampled from a woman older than 75 in good health. This chain is built from TRBV7-2 and TRBJ1-4, with a tentative D gene TRBD1 over 6 matching bases. The nucleotide sequence is given as TGTGCCAGCAGCTTAGGTGGGACATTGAATGAAAAACTGTTTTTT. Its coded protein is CASSLGGTLNEKLFF.